This TCR beta chain was retrieved from a study of blood T cell repertoires in COVID-19 (dated by TCRdb to 2020 to 2021). Background on the whole study: The collaborator samples originated in the United States, Italy and Spain and spanned the acute and convalescent phases of COVID-19. The prospective study material was composed of cDNA or gDNA derived from T cells, B-cell-depleted T cells, or PBMCs. The dataset comprised deeply sampled blood TCRbeta repertoires from subjects exposed to, actively infected with, or recovered from COVID-19. The repertoires were released in a freely available public database intended as a resource for research on the immune response to SARS-CoV-2. The samples were drawn from two sources: the first 160 participants of the ongoing ImmuneRACE study, and 950 to 1,500 subjects contributed by 6 global collaborators. Sample metadata almost always included a de-identified subject ID, COVID-19 status, age in years and sex. Where available, HLA class I and class II types were taken from metadata supplied by the sample provider and were not determined by assay-based typing. What the research found in general, with its limitations: Clinical and demographic metadata were provided uncurated, with the amount varying by source and participant.

TCRbeta CDR3 regions were amplified from genomic DNA using the immunoSEQ Assay, a bias-controlled multiplex PCR. As for the authors' bioinformatics: Nucleated cell counts per sample were estimated from amplification of reference gene primers within the assay. Sequence reads were collapsed and filtered to measure the absolute abundance of every unique TCRbeta CDR3 rearrangement. Productive Simpson clonality was computed per sample as the square root of Simpson's diversity index over productive rearrangements. TCRdb retrieved this table from immuneACCESS and kept in-frame rearrangements only. Not all clones are present; in checked studies, unresolved V genes account for under half, and no reason is known for the remainder. V and J calls and clone size come straight from that table; D and trimming were deduced from the DNA. This sample has around 85,000 clones in its table, and around 89% of those were observed once. 1.2% of the sample belongs to the ten largest clones.

Participants in the prospective study were aged about 18 to 95 years, lived in 20 to 25 United States geographic areas, and enrolled through a virtual design. To assign participants to cohorts, the prospective study relied on clinical history that participants themselves reported in a screening survey and a study questionnaire. In the prospective study, mobile phlebotomists collected whole blood, serum and a nasopharyngeal or oropharyngeal swab from each participant. Over a 2-month period, participants in the prospective study had the option of providing additional blood draws and questionnaires. Before DNA extraction, prospective study blood samples were shipped either frozen or at room temperature. Remarks on this clone: Which antigen it targets is not known. Within one base of it there is no much larger clone, and no base qualities were kept.

Sequencing was done on a sample of PBMCs or T cells enriched from blood (not recorded which). The sequence came from a woman aged 50 to 60 with acute COVID-19.

The encoded CDR3 is CASSIGQGGEAFF. The nucleotide sequence reads TGTGCCAGCTCAATAGGACAGGGTGGGGAAGCTTTCTTT. Rearrangement joined TRBV18 to TRBJ1-1, with TRBD1 identical over 8 junction bases. Per the germline V gene, KGHSH is the CDR1 and LQKENI is the CDR2. Trimming removed 5 bases from V and 8 bases from J; the gene matches leave 7 bases unexplained. The CDR3 has 13 amino acids, counting the end cysteine and phenylalanine. Only the CDR3 part of the read is kept: 39 bases, read in frame from the first base.